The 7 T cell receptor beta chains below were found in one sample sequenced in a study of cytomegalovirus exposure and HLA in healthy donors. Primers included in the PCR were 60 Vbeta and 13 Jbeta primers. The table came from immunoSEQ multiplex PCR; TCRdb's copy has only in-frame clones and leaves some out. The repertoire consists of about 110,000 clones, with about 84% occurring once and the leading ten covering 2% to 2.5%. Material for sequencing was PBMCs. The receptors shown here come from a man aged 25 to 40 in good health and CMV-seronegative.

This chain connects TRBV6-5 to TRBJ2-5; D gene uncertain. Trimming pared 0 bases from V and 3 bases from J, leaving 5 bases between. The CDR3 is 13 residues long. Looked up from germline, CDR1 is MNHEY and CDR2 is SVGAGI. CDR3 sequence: CASSYSSEETQYF. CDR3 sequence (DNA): TGTGCCAGCAGTTACTCTTCGGAAGAGACCCAGTACTTC.

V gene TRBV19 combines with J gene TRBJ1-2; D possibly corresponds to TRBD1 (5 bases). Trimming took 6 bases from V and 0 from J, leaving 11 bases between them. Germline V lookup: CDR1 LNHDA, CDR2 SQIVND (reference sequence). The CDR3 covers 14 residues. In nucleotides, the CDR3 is TGTGCCAGTAGCAGACAGATTTCTAACTATGGCTACACCTTC. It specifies CASSRQISNYGYTF.

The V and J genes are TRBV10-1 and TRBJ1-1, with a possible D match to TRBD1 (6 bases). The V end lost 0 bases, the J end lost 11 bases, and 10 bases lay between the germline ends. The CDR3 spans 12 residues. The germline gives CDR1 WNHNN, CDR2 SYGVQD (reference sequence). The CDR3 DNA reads TGCGCCAGCAGTGAGTCTGCAGGGGCCGCTTTCTTT. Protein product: CASSESAGAAFF.

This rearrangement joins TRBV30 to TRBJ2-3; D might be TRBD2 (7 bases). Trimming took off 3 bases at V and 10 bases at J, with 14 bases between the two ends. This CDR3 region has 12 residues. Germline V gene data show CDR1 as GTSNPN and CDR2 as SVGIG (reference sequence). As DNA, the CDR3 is TGTGCCTGGAGAGGGGCGGGGGCTCCGCAGTATTTT. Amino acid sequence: CAWRGAGAPQYF.

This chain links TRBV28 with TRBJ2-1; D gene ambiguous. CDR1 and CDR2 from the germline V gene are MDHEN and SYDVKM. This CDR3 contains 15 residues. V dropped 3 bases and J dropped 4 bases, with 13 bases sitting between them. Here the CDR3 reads CASSFFAGSYNEQFF. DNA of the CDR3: TGTGCCAGCAGTTTCTTTGCAGGCTCTTACAATGAGCAGTTCTTC.

Written as DNA, the CDR3 is TGTGCCAGCAGCTTAGAGGTCCAGGGGCAGGGGGAGCAGTACTTC. Translation: CASSLEVQGQGEQYF. V is TRBV7-8 and J is TRBJ2-7; D is possibly TRBD1 (6 bases). The CDR3 covers 15 residues. The germline gives CDR1 SGHVS, CDR2 FQNEAQ. Between the trimmed V and J ends, which lost 1 base and 7 bases, there was a span of 17 bases.

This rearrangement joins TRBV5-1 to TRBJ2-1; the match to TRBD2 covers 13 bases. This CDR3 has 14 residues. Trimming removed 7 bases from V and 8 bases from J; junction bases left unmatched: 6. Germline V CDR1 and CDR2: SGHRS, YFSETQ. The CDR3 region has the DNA TGCGCCAGCTCGGGGACTAGCGGGATATATGAGCAGTTCTTC. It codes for CASSGTSGIYEQFF. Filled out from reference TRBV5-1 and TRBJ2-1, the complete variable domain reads KAGVTQTPRYLIKTRGQQVTLSCSPISGHRSVSWYQQTPGQGLQFLFEYFSETQRNKGNFPGRFSGRQFSNSRSEMNVSTLELGDSALYLCASSGTSGIYEQFFGPGTRLTVL.